This entry lists 20 T cell receptor beta chains sequenced from one sample in a study of cytomegalovirus exposure and HLA in healthy donors (dated by TCRdb to 2016 to 2017). Library preparation employed the immunoSEQ multiplex PCR assay. A mixture of 60 forward primers for TCR Vbeta segments and 13 reverse primers for TCR Jbeta segments was used in the multiplex PCR. The immuneACCESS repertoire file appears here via TCRdb, limited to in-frame rearrangements. These files lack a portion of the clones; in checked studies, under half of the deficit traces to unresolved V genes, and the cause of the others is not known. The sample table contains roughly 160,000 clones; only one count was recorded for 80% of them. The top ten constitute 1% of the sample. Sequenced: PBMCs. All receptors come from a woman aged 45-60 years in good health and CMV-seropositive.

This chain uses TRBV28 with TRBJ2-3, with D possibly TRBD2 on 7 matching bases. The CDR3 totals 15 residues. V lost 2 bases and J lost 2, with 11 bases in between. Germline V lookup: CDR1 MDHEN, CDR2 SYDVKM. In DNA, the CDR3 is TGTGCCAGCAGTTTAGGGGGGGCCCTCACAGATACGCAGTATTTT. Amino acid sequence: CASSLGGALTDTQYF.

This clone was picked up one time. V and J are TRBV28 and TRBJ2-5; 12 bases line up with TRBD2. The J call is doubtful: the DNA matches TRBJ2-7 better. The CDR3 totals 16 residues. Germline V gene lookup returns CDR1 MDHEN and CDR2 SYDVKM. The CDR3 DNA reads as TGTGCCAGCGGTAGGACTAGCGGGACCGGATCCTACGAGCAGTACTTC. Translating gives CASGRTSGTGSYEQYF.

The chain is built from TRBV10-3 and TRBJ2-7, with TRBD1 matching over 10 bases. Losses at the gene ends were 3 bases for V and 10 bases for J; bases not matched to a gene: 9. Germline V lookup: CDR1 ENHRY, CDR2 SYGVKD. CDR3 length: 14 amino acids. As DNA, the CDR3 is TGTGCCATCAGTGATCCACGGACAGGGGGTACCCAGTACTTC. Its protein product is CAISDPRTGGTQYF.

V usage is TRBV7-8 and J usage is TRBJ2-5; weak D call: TRBD2 (5 bases). Per the germline V gene, CDR1 is SGHVS and CDR2 is FQNEAQ. The CDR3 extends over 13 amino acids. V was cut by 3 bases and J by 5 bases, with 10 bases left in between. Here the CDR3 reads CASSFGGMETQYF. The CDR3 bases are TGTGCCAGCAGCTTCGGAGGCATGGAGACCCAGTACTTC.

The rearrangement joins TRBV27 to TRBJ2-1; 13 nucleotides agree with TRBD2. The CDR3 runs 16 residues. Germline trimming cut 5 bases from V and 6 bases from J; bases unmatched to any gene: 7. From germline, CDR1 is MNHEY and CDR2 SMNVEV (reference sequence). In nucleotides, the CDR3 is TGTGCCAGCAGTGTACAGACTAGCGGGAGGTCCAATGAGCAGTTCTTC. Amino acids: CASSVQTSGRSNEQFF.

The V and J genes are TRBV2 and TRBJ1-6; D not certain. V lost 2 bases, J lost 9 bases, and 26 bases lay in between. Germline loops: CDR1 SNHLY, CDR2 FYNNEI. The length of the CDR3 is 19 residues. For the CDR3, the DNA is TGTGCCAGCAGTGAAAGAGATATTCGGGGTCAGACCTTAGGTTCACCCCTCCACTTT. This sequence encodes CASSERDIRGQTLGSPLHF.

Only one count was recorded for this clone. The rearrangement joins TRBV4-2 to TRBJ2-7; TRBD2 matches 10 bases. This CDR3 region has 16 residues. The germline V gene has CDR1 LGHNA and CDR2 YNFKEQ. Trimming took 0 bases from V and 7 from J; bases not matched to a gene: 9. The CDR3 DNA reads TGTGCCAGCAGCCAAGAAAGGGGGACTAGCGTCAGTGAGCAGTACTTC. Translating gives CASSQERGTSVSEQYF.

The chain links TRBV5-1 to TRBJ1-2; D may be TRBD1 (5 bases). The CDR3 is made up of 18 amino acids. Germline V lookup: CDR1 SGHRS, CDR2 YFSETQ. Trimming took 3 bases from V and 6 from J, leaving 27 bases between them. CDR3: CASSSDGSYLGERDGYTF. Written as DNA, the CDR3 is TGCGCCAGCAGCTCGGACGGGTCTTATTTAGGGGAAAGGGATGGCTACACCTTC.

This chain links TRBV12-5 with TRBJ2-3; TRBD2 aligns across 11 bases. Germline V CDR1 and CDR2: LGHNT, FRNRAP. This CDR3 contains 16 residues. Losses at the gene ends were 5 bases for V and 1 base for J; bases not matched to a gene: 5. The CDR3 coding sequence is TGTGCTAGTGGTGCGCCGGGACTAGCGGGCACAGATACGCAGTATTTT. It yields the protein CASGAPGLAGTDTQYF.

In its sample, this clone was seen once. J is TRBJ1-3 and V is TRBV7-9; D gene unclear. With 5 bases removed from V and 0 bases from J, the gap between germline ends came to 11 bases. The germline CDR1 and CDR2 sequences are SEHNR and FQNEAQ (reference sequence). There are 15 residues in the CDR3. Written as DNA, the CDR3 is TGTGCCAGCAGCCTTGGCGGCTTCTCTGGAAACACCATATATTTT. The encoded protein is CASSLGGFSGNTIYF.

This clone has just a few counts. The gene calls are TRBV6-6 and TRBJ1-1, with D uncertain. This CDR3 is 12 amino acids long. V was cut by 2 bases and J by 11 bases, with 12 bases left in between. Looked up from germline, CDR1 is MNHNY and CDR2 is SVGAGI (reference sequence). The CDR3 DNA reads as TGTGCCAGCAGTTACGGAGAAGGCGAGGCTTTCTTT. This translates into CASSYGEGEAFF.

The chain combines TRBV29-1 with TRBJ2-3; 8 bases match TRBD2. V lost 7 bases to trimming and J lost 11 bases; unmatched junction nucleotides: 11. The CDR3 loop spans 12 amino acids. Germline lookup yields CDR1 SQVTM and CDR2 ANQGSEA. CDR3 residues: CSAGGNGGRQYF. The CDR3 region has the DNA TGCAGCGCGGGGGGGAACGGGGGTAGGCAGTATTTT.

The rearrangement links TRBV9 to TRBJ2-7; 7 bases fit TRBD2. The V gene's germline CDR1 is SGDLS and CDR2 YYNGEE. This CDR3 has 13 residues. V lost 3 bases, J lost 3 bases, and 3 bases stayed unmatched. CDR3 nucleotide sequence: TGTGCCAGCAGCGGAAGGGAGGGCTACGAGCAGTACTTC. This encodes CASSGREGYEQYF.

The V call is TRBV27, the J call TRBJ1-5, with D tentatively TRBD1 (5 bases). This CDR3 comprises 18 residues. V lost 3 bases and J 2 bases, leaving 20 bases between the germline ends. Germline loops: CDR1 MNHEY, CDR2 SMNVEV (reference sequence). CDR3 sequence reads: CASSLSAGGLLGNQPQHF. DNA of the CDR3: TGTGCCAGCAGTTTGAGTGCTGGGGGGTTATTGGGCAATCAGCCCCAGCATTTT.

The rearrangement uses TRBV29-1 and TRBJ2-2; D possibly corresponds to TRBD1 (5 bases). The CDR3 has 14 amino acids. Trimming pared 7 bases from V and 5 bases from J, leaving 17 bases between. Germline values: CDR1 SQVTM, CDR2 ANQGSEA. The CDR3, as DNA: TGCAGCGCCGGGTTAGGGGCCACTACCGGGGAGCTGTTTTTT. Its protein is CSAGLGATTGELFF.

This chain connects TRBV9 to TRBJ2-1; TRBD2 might be the D (6 bases). This CDR3 is 13 amino acids long. The germline V gene has CDR1 SGDLS and CDR2 YYNGEE. Trimming pared 8 bases from V and 3 bases from J, leaving 12 bases between. The CDR3 sequence is CASERESYNEQFF. Written as DNA, the CDR3 is TGTGCCAGTGAACGGGAGAGCTACAATGAGCAGTTCTTC. Combining the CDR3 with reference TRBV9 and TRBJ2-1 gives the whole variable domain DSGVTQTPKHLITATGQRVTLRCSPRSGDLSVYWYQQSLDQGLQFLIQYYNGEERAKGNILERFSAQQFPDLHSELNLSSLELGDSALYFCASERESYNEQFFGPGTRLTVL.

The rearrangement uses TRBV5-1 and TRBJ2-3; 11 nucleotides line up with TRBD2. CDR1 is SGHRS and CDR2 is YFSETQ in the germline V gene. The trim removed 4 bases at V and 7 bases at J, leaving 14 bases unmatched. CDR3 size: 17 residues. In DNA form, the CDR3 reads TGCGCCAGCAGCCGAATAGCGGGAGGGGGGGTTTCGAATACGCAGTATTTT. It is translated as CASSRIAGGGVSNTQYF.

This CDR3 is CASSLFGLAGDNEQFF. The CDR3 DNA is TGCGCCAGCAGCTTGTTCGGACTAGCGGGAGACAATGAGCAGTTCTTC. The V and J genes are TRBV5-1 and TRBJ2-1, with 13 bases matching TRBD2. J lost 5 bases, V lost 1 base, and 3 bases had no gene match. Germline values: CDR1 SGHRS, CDR2 YFSETQ. The CDR3 covers 16 residues.

The chain recombines TRBV5-1 with TRBJ2-5, with TRBD1 as a possible D gene (5 bases). Germline V lookup: CDR1 SGHRS, CDR2 YFSETQ. Trimming shortened V by 0 bases and J by 2 bases, and 5 bases separated the two germline ends. The CDR3 runs to 13 residues. Here the CDR3 reads CASSLEGQETQYF. CDR3 in DNA: TGCGCCAGCAGCTTGGAGGGGCAAGAGACCCAGTACTTC.

This clone came up once. The rearrangement links TRBV7-9 to TRBJ1-1; 7 nucleotides match TRBD1. V dropped 5 bases and J dropped 1; count of bases not matched to a gene: 7. The germline V gene has CDR1 SEHNR and CDR2 FQNEAQ (reference sequence). The CDR3 contains 15 residues. The CDR3 DNA sequence: TGTGCCAGCAGCATTAGACAGGGTAAGAACACTGAAGCTTTCTTT. The encoded protein is CASSIRQGKNTEAFF.